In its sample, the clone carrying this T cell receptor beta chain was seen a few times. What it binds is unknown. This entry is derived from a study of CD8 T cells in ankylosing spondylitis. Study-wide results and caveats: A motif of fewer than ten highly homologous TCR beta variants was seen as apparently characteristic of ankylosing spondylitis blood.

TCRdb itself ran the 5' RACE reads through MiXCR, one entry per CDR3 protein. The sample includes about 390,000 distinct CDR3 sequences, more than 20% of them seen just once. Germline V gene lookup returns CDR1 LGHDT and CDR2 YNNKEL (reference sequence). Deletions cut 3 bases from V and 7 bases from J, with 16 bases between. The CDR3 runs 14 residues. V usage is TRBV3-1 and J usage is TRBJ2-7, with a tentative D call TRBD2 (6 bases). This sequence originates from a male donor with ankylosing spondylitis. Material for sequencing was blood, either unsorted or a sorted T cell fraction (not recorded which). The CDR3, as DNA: TGTGCCAGCAGCCATGGAGGGAGCGGGCGAGAGCAGTACTTC. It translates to CASSHGGSGREQYF.